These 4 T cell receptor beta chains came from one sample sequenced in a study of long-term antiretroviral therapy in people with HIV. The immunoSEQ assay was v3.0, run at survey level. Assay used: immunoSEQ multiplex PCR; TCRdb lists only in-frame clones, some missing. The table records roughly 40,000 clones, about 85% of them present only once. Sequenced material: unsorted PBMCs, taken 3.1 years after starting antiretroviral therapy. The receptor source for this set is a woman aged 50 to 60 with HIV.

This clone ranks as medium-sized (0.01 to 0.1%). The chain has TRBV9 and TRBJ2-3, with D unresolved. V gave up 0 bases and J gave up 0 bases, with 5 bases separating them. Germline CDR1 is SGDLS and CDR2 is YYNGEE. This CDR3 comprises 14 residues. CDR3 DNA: TGTGCCAGCAGCGTAGAAGGAAGCACAGATACGCAGTATTTT. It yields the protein CASSVEGSTDTQYF.

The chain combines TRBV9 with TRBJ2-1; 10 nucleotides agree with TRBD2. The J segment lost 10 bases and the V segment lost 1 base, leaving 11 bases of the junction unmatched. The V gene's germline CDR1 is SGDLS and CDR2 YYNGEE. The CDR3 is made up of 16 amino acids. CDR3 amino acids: CASSVKSGGVGLEQFF. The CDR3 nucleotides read TGTGCCAGCAGCGTAAAAAGCGGGGGGGTAGGATTGGAGCAGTTCTTC.

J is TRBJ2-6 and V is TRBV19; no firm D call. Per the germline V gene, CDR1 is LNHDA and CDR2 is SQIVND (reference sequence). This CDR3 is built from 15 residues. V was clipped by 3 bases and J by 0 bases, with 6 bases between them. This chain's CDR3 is CASSMWDSGANVLTF. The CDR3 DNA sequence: TGTGCCAGTAGTATGTGGGACTCTGGGGCCAACGTCCTGACTTTC.

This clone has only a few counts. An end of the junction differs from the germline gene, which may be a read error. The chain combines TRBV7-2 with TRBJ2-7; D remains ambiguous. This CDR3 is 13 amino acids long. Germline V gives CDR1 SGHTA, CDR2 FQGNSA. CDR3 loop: CASSLGPGTVQYF. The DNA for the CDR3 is TGTGCCAGCAGTTTAGGGCCGGGTACCGTGCAGTACTTC.